This T cell receptor beta chain is from a study of immune evolution from preneoplasia to lung adenocarcinoma. Study outcomes and limitations: Top clone frequencies peaked in normal lung, apparently declining through invasive adenocarcinoma. Later-stage lesions seemingly showed higher T cell density and diversity than normal lung.

Germline V gene lookup returns CDR1 MDHEN and CDR2 SYDVKM. V was pared by 2 bases and J by 2 bases, with 3 bases of the junction left unmatched. CDR3 size: 15 residues. Repertoires were generated with immunoSEQ multiplex PCR, while TCRdb's copy carries only in-frame clones and drops some. The sample shows roughly 6,600 clones, approximately 78% of them seen only once. As regards this clone: Antigen specificity is unknown.

Histologic diagnosis was independently verified by two lung pathologists. Material for sequencing was FFPE adjacent normal lung tissue. The chain is built from TRBV28 and TRBJ2-3; TRBD1 aligns across 8 bases. This receptor was obtained from a person between 60 and 80 years old with lung adenocarcinoma. Here the CDR3 DNA reads TGTGCCAGCAGTTTAGGACAGGGCCACACAGATACGCAGTATTTT. This sequence encodes CASSLGQGHTDTQYF.